Shown below are 3 T cell receptor beta chains from a single sample sequenced in a study of cytomegalovirus exposure and HLA in healthy donors. PCR primers comprised 60 Vbeta and 13 Jbeta primers. Assay used: immunoSEQ multiplex PCR; TCRdb lists only in-frame clones, some missing. The top ten hold roughly a tenth of the sample, which has about 210,000 clones, around 83% seen once. Sequences were obtained from PBMCs. The source is a woman aged 50 to 60 in good health and CMV-seropositive.

This chain uses TRBV7-9 with TRBJ1-4; no definite D call. Germline CDR1 is SEHNR and CDR2 is FQNEAQ (reference sequence). Trimming left V 5 bases short and J 7 bases short, with 17 bases between. CDR3 length: 15 residues. This CDR3 reads CASSAAKKPGEKLFF. CDR3 nucleotides: TGTGCCAGCAGCGCGGCCAAGAAACCGGGTGAAAAACTGTTTTTT.

The rearrangement uses TRBV5-1 and TRBJ2-7; 8 bases are shared with TRBD1. The CDR3 covers 14 residues. Germline CDR1 and CDR2: SGHRS and YFSETQ. Trimming cost V 3 bases and J 2 bases; bases outside gene matches: 4. The DNA of the CDR3 is TGCGCCAGCAGCTGGCAGGACAGGGCCTACGAGCAGTACTTC. As protein: CASSWQDRAYEQYF.

The genes are TRBV7-3 and TRBJ2-7; possible D gene TRBD1, 5 bases. This CDR3 is built from 15 residues. Looked up from germline, CDR1 is SGHTA and CDR2 is FQGTGA. Trimming shortened V by 2 bases and J by 8 bases, and 19 bases separated the two germline ends. The CDR3 sequence: CASSLEARGGRQQYF. The CDR3 DNA reads as TGTGCCAGCAGCTTAGAGGCTAGGGGCGGTAGGCAGCAGTACTTC.